This T cell receptor beta chain was sequenced for a study of cytomegalovirus exposure and HLA in healthy donors. Whole-study context: Earlier results showed approximately 110 million unique TCR beta sequences derived from approximately 180 million T cells.

Study outcomes and limitations: It was assumed in the presence/absence analyses that sequencing depth was roughly uniform across donors. Most CMV-associated TCR beta chains appeared HLA-restricted in a later analysis.

The V and J ends lost 7 bases and 1 base, in that order; junction bases with no gene match: 7. CDR1 is MNHEY and CDR2 is SMNVEV in the germline V gene (reference sequence). The CDR3 consists of 17 residues. Points on this clone: Its target is unknown.

The primer mix had 60 Vbeta and 13 Jbeta primers. Method: immunoSEQ multiplex PCR; TCRdb's copy keeps in-frame clones and lacks some. The repertoire holds about 150,000 clones, about 70% seen once, with around 4% in the top ten. The sample was PBMCs. V gene TRBV27 combines with J gene TRBJ1-6; 10 nucleotides match TRBD1. The receptor's source is a man in his sixties in good health and CMV-seronegative. The CDR3 DNA reads TGTGCCAGCACTATGACAGGGGGCCCATCCTATAATTCACCCCTCCACTTT. This codes for CASTMTGGPSYNSPLHF.